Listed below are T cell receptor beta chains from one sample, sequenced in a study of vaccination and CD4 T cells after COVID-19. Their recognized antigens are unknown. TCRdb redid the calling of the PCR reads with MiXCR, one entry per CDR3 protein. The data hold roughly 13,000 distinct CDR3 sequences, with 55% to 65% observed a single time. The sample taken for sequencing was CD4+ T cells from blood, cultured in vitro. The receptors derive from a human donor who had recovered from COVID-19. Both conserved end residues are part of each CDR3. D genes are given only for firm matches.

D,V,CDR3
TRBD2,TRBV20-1,CSADLRPGLAGGRGETQYF
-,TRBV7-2,CASSSGTRHSPLHF
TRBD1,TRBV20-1,CSARAAGGQGFYGYTF
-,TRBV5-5,CASSLEGAQYF
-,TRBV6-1,CASSERGDNSPLHF
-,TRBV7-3,CASSLGPTDTQYF
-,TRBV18,CASSPGTPSSYEQYF
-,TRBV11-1,CASSLGGKQETQYF
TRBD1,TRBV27,CASSSTTGQGYGYGYTF
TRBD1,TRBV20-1,CSQHPTGRETQYF
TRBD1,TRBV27,CASSLSGQGAIYGYTF
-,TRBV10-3,CAVRTYGNTEAFF
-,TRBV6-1,CASSERPSSGGGGHYGYTF
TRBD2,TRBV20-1,CSATGTREYNEQFF
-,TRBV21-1,CASSKGFAGRLNEQFF
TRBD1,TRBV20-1,CSARLGQVGYEQYF
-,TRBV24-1,CATSDFAAGDWETQYF
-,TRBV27,CASSLAGAYEQYF
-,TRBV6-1,CASSLSNSPLHF
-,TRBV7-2,CASSPRRDSSYEQYF
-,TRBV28,CASSGTTGRNSPLHF
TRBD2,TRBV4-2,CASSQGGLAGTRDGELFF
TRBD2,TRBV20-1,CSAIASGNTDTQYF
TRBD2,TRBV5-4,CASSAGGGAGTDTQYF
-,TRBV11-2,CASSLNSGANNEQFF
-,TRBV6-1,CASRPWGTGRPRDEQYF